This T cell receptor beta chain is from a study of graft-versus-host responses after intestinal transplantation. In germline, CDR1 is SGHRS, CDR2 YFSETQ. V was pared by 0 bases and J by 0 bases, with 24 bases between. This CDR3 spans 20 amino acids. The graft tissue was processed, and this released both intraepithelial and lamina propria lymphocytes. Study-level points and caveats: Early declines in HvG clones that occurred post-transplant were associated with peak circulating GvH clone levels. The authors found GvH clones in recipient marrow, some appearing first in ileum or blood.

Sequencing used immunoSEQ multiplex PCR; TCRdb keeps in-frame clones, though not all of them. The data contain about 60,000 clones, roughly 89% of them singletons. Notes on this clone: Its cognate antigen is unknown.

This sequence originates from a human patient who received an intestinal transplant, so some T cells may come from the graft donor. This chain uses TRBV5-1 with TRBJ1-2; D possibly corresponds to TRBD1 (6 bases). The sequencing used ileum tissue, collected around 350 days after transplant. The CDR3 nucleotides are TGCGCCAGCAGCTTGGAAGGGGGGGCCGTTACGAAGCGGGCTAACTATGGCTACACCTTC. Translation gives CASSLEGGAVTKRANYGYTF. Based on the CDR3 plus reference TRBV5-1 and TRBJ1-2, the full variable domain is KAGVTQTPRYLIKTRGQQVTLSCSPISGHRSVSWYQQTPGQGLQFLFEYFSETQRNKGNFPGRFSGRQFSNSRSEMNVSTLELGDSALYLCASSLEGGAVTKRANYGYTFGSGTRLTVV.